The rows below give T cell receptor beta chains drawn from one sample of a study of T cells after yellow fever vaccination. TCRdb re-called the 5' RACE reads with MiXCR, one entry per CDR3 protein. The profile covers 450,000 to 600,000 distinct CDR3 sequences, with around a sixth appearing a single time and 17% taken by the ten largest. The sample in question was PBMCs, obtained 5 days after the first yellow fever vaccination. The receptor set was obtained from a man in his late teens or twenties who received the YFV17D yellow fever vaccine. CDR3s include the opening cysteine and the closing phenylalanine or tryptophan. The D gene is left open where the match is weak. Size tells how often a clone was seen (once, few, many) or the class of an expanded clone, and some rows leave it out.

size | D | J | V | DNA | CDR3
few | TRBD1 | TRBJ1-6 | TRBV9 | TGTGCCAGCAGCGCGCACCCGGGACAGTATAATTCACCCCTCCACTTT | CASSAHPGQYNSPLHF
NA | TRBD2 | TRBJ2-2 | TRBV27 | TGTGCCAGCAGTTTATCGTCTGGGGGCGGGGGGGCCCCCGCCGGGGAGCTGTTTTTT | CASSLSSGGGGAPAGELFF
NA | TRBD2 | TRBJ2-1 | TRBV27 | TGTGCCAGCAGTTCCATCGGACTAGCGGGGTCACACAATGAGCAGTTCTTC | CASSSIGLAGSHNEQFF
NA | NA | TRBJ1-3 | TRBV6-5 | TGTGCCAGCAGTTGGGCAATGGACTCTGGAAACACCATATATTTT | CASSWAMDSGNTIYF
few | NA | TRBJ2-7 | TRBV19 | TGTGCCAGTAGTTCCGGCAGGCCCTACGAGCAGTACTTC | CASSSGRPYEQYF
NA | NA | TRBJ2-1 | TRBV20-1 | TGCAGTGCTAGTTTCACAGGCGGCCTGTTAGAGCAGTTCTTC | CSASFTGGLLEQFF
NA | NA | TRBJ2-4 | TRBV6-2/TRBV6-3 | TGTGCCAGCAGCGAATCCAGGGTTGCCAAAAACATTCAGTACTTC | CASSESRVAKNIQYF
many | NA | TRBJ2-3 | TRBV9 | TGTGCCAGCAGCGTATCCTGGGGGAACACAGATACGCAGTATTTT | CASSVSWGNTDTQYF
few | NA | TRBJ1-1 | TRBV4-2 | TGTGCCAGCAGCCAAGATCAGACGCGGCGGACTGAAGCTTTCTTT | CASSQDQTRRTEAFF
many | NA | TRBJ2-1 | TRBV12-3/TRBV12-4 | TGTGCCAGCAGTTTAGCCCGGTTAGTAGGGCAGTTCTTC | CASSLARLVGQFF
once | NA | TRBJ1-6 | TRBV2 | TGTGCCAGCAGGACCGATTCACCCCTCCACTTT | CASRTDSPLHF
many | NA | TRBJ1-6 | TRBV3-1 | TGTGCCAGCAGCCAAGGGAAGCCAGCACCCCTCCACTTT | CASSQGKPAPLHF
few | NA | TRBJ2-5 | TRBV5-1 | TGCGCCAGCAGCCCGACCGGGAGACAGCAAGAGACCCAGTACTTC | CASSPTGRQQETQYF
NA | NA | TRBJ1-1 | TRBV4-1 | TGCGCCAGCAGCCAAGTCGTGACTAGGGGGAACACTGAAGCTTTATTT | CASSQVVTRGNTEALF
NA | NA | TRBJ2-7 | TRBV5-1 | TGCGCCAGCAGCTTGGCCCCGATTGGAGAGGGGCAGTACTTC | CASSLAPIGEGQYF
NA | NA | TRBJ1-1 | TRBV9 | TGTGCCAGCAGCGTAGCTCCAGGGCTCACTGAAGCTTTCTTT | CASSVAPGLTEAFF
NA | NA | TRBJ2-7 | TRBV25-1 | TGTGCCAGCAGCAGACAGGACCGTTCCTACGAGCAGTACTTC | CASSRQDRSYEQYF
NA | NA | TRBJ1-5 | TRBV19 | TGTGCCAGTAAAAAGAGTTTAAATCAGCCCCAGCATTTT | CASKKSLNQPQHF
NA | NA | TRBJ2-1 | TRBV9 | TGTGCCAGCAGCGCCGCACCCGGGGTCTACAATGAGCAGTTCTTC | CASSAAPGVYNEQFF
NA | NA | TRBJ2-1 | TRBV20-1 | TGCAGTGCTGCGGCCCGTAGGTCCTACAATGAGCAGTTCTTC | CSAAARRSYNEQFF
many | NA | TRBJ2-7 | TRBV10-3 | TGTGCCATCAGCCAGACTGTATCCTACGAGCAGTACTTC | CAISQTVSYEQYF
few | NA | TRBJ2-7 | TRBV7-9 | TGTGCCAGCAGCGACCAGACCTCGTCCGAGCAGTACTTC | CASSDQTSSEQYF
NA | NA | TRBJ2-2 | TRBV11-2 | TGTGCCAGCAGCTTCCAGCCGCTACAGGGACCAAACACCGGGGAGCTGTTTTTT | CASSFQPLQGPNTGELFF
NA | NA | TRBJ2-7 | TRBV29-1 | TGCAGCGTTAAGGACGGCTACGAGCAGTACTTC | CSVKDGYEQYF
few | NA | TRBJ2-1 | TRBV10-3 | TGTGCCATCAGACAGATTAACAATGAGCAGTTCTTC | CAIRQINNEQFF
few | NA | TRBJ1-2 | TRBV30 | TGTGCCTGGAGTAGACAGGTGGATGGCTACACCTTC | CAWSRQVDGYTF
NA | NA | TRBJ1-6 | TRBV16 | TGTGCCAGCAGCCCCACTGTGGACTCCTATAATTCACCCCTCCACTTT | CASSPTVDSYNSPLHF
NA | TRBD2 | TRBJ2-3 | TRBV7-7 | TGTGCTAGCAGCTTATTTCCTAAGGGCGGGGGGCCAATTAACACAGATACGCAGTATTTT | CASSLFPKGGGPINTDTQYF
NA | TRBD2 | TRBJ2-5 | TRBV10-2 | TGCGCCAGCACGGGCGGGGGTTCCCAAGAGACCCAGTACTTC | CASTGGGSQETQYF
NA | NA | TRBJ2-6 | TRBV7-9 | TGTGCCAGCAGCTTCGACTCTGGGGCCAACGTCCTGACTTTC | CASSFDSGANVLTF
NA | NA | TRBJ2-1 | TRBV5-1 | TGCGCCAGCAATGTGGCTAGCGCGTACAATGAGCAGTTCTTC | CASNVASAYNEQFF
NA | TRBD1 | TRBJ1-2 | TRBV6-1 | TGTGCCAGCAGCCGGGACAGGGGGCCATATGGCTACACCTTC | CASSRDRGPYGYTF